Listed below are T cell receptor beta chains from one sample, sequenced in a study of T cell changes during pregnancy in multiple sclerosis. The repertoire was sequenced with immunoSEQ multiplex PCR; TCRdb's copy has only in-frame clones and lacks some. The sample lists tens of thousands of clones, 80% to 90% occurring once. The source material was CD4+ T cells from peripheral blood mononuclear cells, sampled in the first trimester of pregnancy. All receptors derive from a female donor with multiple sclerosis, enrolled in a pregnancy study. Both conserved end residues are part of each CDR3. D genes are given only for firm matches. Clone size, where shown, is once, few, many, or a class for clones that have expanded.

v_call,clone_size,j_call,d_call,cdr3_nt,cdr3_aa
TRBV19,once,TRBJ2-2,TRBD1,TGTGCCAGCGACAGGGGGCTGAACACCGGGGAGCTGTTTTTT,CASDRGLNTGELFF
TRBV5-1,.,TRBJ1-6,.,TGCGCCAGCAGCGGAACCACAGGGTTAGGAGATTCACCCCTCCACTTT,CASSGTTGLGDSPLHF
TRBV5-1,.,TRBJ2-7,TRBD1,TGCGCCAGCAGCCCGGACAGGGGAGGATACGAGCAGTACTTC,CASSPDRGGYEQYF
TRBV2,.,TRBJ1-1,.,TGTGCCAGCAGTGCGGGGGGCGAACGTGAAGCTTTCTTT,CASSAGGEREAFF
TRBV5-1,.,TRBJ1-2,TRBD1,TGCGCCAGCTCCGGACAGGGCTATGGCTACACCTTC,CASSGQGYGYTF
TRBV4-2,.,TRBJ1-5,.,TGTGCCAGCAGCCCCACGAATGGGGAGAGCAATAATCAGCCCCAGCATTTT,CASSPTNGESNNQPQHF
TRBV6-5,.,TRBJ1-3,.,TGTGCCAGCAGTTACTCCGGGACATACTATTTT,CASSYSGTYYF
TRBV19,.,TRBJ1-1,.,TGTGCCAGCGGTGCTACGGCCGTAAGGGGTACTGAAGCTTTCTTT,CASGATAVRGTEAFF
TRBV6-1,.,TRBJ1-3,.,TGTGCCAGCAGTGAAACCTTCGCGCGTGGAAACACCATATATTTT,CASSETFARGNTIYF
TRBV19,.,TRBJ1-5,.,TGTGCCAGTAGCCTTGGGGGCGAGGGTCAGCCCCAGCATTTT,CASSLGGEGQPQHF
TRBV29-1,.,TRBJ2-7,.,TGCAGCGTTGTCTCACAGAATTACGAGCAGTACTTC,CSVVSQNYEQYF
TRBV19,.,TRBJ2-3,.,TGTGCCAGTAGCAGGCAGAGTCAGGGGATGGGGTATACGCAGTATTTT,CASSRQSQGMGYTQYF
TRBV2,few,TRBJ1-5,.,TGTGCCAGCAGTGTTAGGGGGAGGGTACATAGCAATCAGCCCCAGCATTTT,CASSVRGRVHSNQPQHF
TRBV18,.,TRBJ1-1,.,TGTGCCAGCTCACCACGGGAGGCGAACACTGAAGCTTTCTTT,CASSPREANTEAFF
TRBV14,.,TRBJ1-1,.,TGTGCCAGCAGCTTCGACCAGGACACTGAAGCTTTCTTT,CASSFDQDTEAFF